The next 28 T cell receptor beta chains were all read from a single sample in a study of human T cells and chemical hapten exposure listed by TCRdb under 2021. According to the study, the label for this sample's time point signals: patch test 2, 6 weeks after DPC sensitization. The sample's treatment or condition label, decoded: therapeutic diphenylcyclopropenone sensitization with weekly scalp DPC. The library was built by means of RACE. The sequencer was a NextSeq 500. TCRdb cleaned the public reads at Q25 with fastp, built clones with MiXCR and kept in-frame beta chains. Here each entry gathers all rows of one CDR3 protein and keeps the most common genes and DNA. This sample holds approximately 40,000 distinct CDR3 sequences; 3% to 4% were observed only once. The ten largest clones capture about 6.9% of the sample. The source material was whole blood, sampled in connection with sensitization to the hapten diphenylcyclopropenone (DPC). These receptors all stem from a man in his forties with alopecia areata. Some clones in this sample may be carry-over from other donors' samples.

DNA of the CDR3: TGTGCTAGTGGTTTGGTATTTGTTTTACTAGCGGGAGTACCCCTGGGGAACACAGATACGCAGTATTTT. Amino acids: CASGLVFVLLAGVPLGNTDTQYF. The rearrangement joins TRBV12-5 to TRBJ2-3, with 11 bases that match TRBD2. CDR3 length equals 23 residues. With 0 bases clipped from V and 2 bases from J, the junction kept 22 bases outside the gene matches. In germline, CDR1 is LGHNT, CDR2 FRNRAP.

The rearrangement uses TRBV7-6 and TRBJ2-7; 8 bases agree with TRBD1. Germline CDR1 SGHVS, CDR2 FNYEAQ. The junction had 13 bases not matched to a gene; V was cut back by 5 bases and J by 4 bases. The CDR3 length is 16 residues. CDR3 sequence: CASSLNLQGGRYEQYF. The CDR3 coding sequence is TGTGCCAGCAGCCTGAACTTACAGGGGGGACGGTACGAGCAGTACTTC.

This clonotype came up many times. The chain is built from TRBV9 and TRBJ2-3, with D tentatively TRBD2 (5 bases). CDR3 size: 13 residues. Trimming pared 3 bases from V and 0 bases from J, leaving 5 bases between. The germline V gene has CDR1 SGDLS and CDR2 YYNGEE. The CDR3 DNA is TGTGCCAGCAGCGGGACTAGCACAGATACGCAGTATTTT. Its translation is CASSGTSTDTQYF.

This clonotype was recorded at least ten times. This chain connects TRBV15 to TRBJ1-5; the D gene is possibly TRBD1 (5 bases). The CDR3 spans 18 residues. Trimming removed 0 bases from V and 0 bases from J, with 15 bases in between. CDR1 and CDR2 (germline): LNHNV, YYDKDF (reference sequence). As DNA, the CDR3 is TGTGCCACCAGCAGAGATGTTACGGGGGGTGGTAGCAATCAGCCCCAGCATTTT. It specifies CATSRDVTGGGSNQPQHF.

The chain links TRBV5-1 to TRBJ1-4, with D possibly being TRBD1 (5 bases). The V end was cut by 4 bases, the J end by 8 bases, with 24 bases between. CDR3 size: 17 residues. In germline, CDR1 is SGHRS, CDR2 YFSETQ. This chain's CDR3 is CASSPGLVPGGGEKLFF. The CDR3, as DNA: TGCGCCAGCAGCCCCGGTTTGGTCCCCGGGGGGGGAGAAAAACTGTTTTTT.

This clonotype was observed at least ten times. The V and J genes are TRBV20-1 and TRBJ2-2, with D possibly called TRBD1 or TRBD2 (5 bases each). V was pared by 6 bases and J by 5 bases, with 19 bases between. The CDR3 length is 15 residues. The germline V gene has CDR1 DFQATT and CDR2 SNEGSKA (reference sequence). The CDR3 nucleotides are TGCAGTGCCAAAGACCCGGGACGGAGTACCGGGGAGCTGTTTTTT. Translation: CSAKDPGRSTGELFF.

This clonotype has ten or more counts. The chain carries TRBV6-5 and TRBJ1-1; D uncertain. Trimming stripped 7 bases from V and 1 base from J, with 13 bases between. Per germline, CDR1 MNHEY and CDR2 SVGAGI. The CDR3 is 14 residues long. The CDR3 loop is CASTRSLSNTEAFF. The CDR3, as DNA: TGTGCCAGCACCCGCAGTCTTTCGAACACTGAAGCTTTCTTT.

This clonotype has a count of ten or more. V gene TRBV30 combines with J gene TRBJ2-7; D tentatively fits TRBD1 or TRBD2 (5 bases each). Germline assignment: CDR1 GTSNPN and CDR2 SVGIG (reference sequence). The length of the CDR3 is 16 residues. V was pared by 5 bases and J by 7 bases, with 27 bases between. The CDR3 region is CAWRKSGRVRLGEQYF. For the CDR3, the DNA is TGTGCCTGGCGGAAGTCGGGGCGGGTACGCCTTGGAGAGCAGTACTTC.

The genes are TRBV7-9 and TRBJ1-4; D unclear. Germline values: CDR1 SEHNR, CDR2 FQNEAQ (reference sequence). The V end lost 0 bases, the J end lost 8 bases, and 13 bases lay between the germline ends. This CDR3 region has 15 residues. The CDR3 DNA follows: TGTGCCAGCAGCTTAGCAGGATCGGGTAACGAAAAACTGTTTTTT. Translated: CASSLAGSGNEKLFF.

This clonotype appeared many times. This CDR3 reads CASSLARTPSSGNTIYF. DNA for the CDR3: TGTGCCAGCAGTTTAGCCCGGACGCCGAGCTCTGGAAACACCATATATTTT. The chain couples TRBV12-3 or TRBV12-4 to TRBJ1-3; no reliable D call. V was trimmed by 0 bases and J by 0 bases, leaving 12 bases between them. This CDR3 region has 17 residues.

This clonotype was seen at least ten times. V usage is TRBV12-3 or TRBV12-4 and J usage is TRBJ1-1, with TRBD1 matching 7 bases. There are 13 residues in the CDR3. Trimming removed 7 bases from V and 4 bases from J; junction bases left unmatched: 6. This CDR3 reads CASTGDSGTEAFF. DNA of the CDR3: TGTGCCAGCACCGGGGACAGCGGCACTGAAGCTTTCTTT.

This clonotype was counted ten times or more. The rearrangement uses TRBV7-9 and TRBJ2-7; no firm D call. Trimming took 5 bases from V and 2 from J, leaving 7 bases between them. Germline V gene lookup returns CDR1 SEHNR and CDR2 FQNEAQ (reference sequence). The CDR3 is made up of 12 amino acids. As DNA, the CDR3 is TGTGCCAGCAGCCCTCTTGCCTACGAGCAGTACTTC. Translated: CASSPLAYEQYF.

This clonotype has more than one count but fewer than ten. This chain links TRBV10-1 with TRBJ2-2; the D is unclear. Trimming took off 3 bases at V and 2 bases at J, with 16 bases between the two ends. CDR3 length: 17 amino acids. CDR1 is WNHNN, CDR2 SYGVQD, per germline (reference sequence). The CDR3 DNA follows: TGCGCCAGCAGTGATAGGATTTTGGCCGGAAACACCGGGGAGCTGTTTTTT. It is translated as CASSDRILAGNTGELFF.

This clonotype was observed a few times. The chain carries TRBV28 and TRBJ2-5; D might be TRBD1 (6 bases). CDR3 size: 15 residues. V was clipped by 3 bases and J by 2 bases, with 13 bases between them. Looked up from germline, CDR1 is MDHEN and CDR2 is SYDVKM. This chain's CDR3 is CASSLGSGVQETQYF. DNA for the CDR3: TGTGCCAGCAGTTTGGGGTCAGGGGTGCAAGAGACCCAGTACTTC.

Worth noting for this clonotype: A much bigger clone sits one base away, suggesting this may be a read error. In DNA form, the CDR3 reads TGTGCCAGCAGTTTAGCTAGAGCAAATGAGCAGTTCTTC. Protein: CASSLARANEQFF. The rearrangement links TRBV6-4 to TRBJ2-1; no clear D. The length of the CDR3 is 13 residues. CDR1 is MRHNA and CDR2 is SNTAGT in the germline V gene. Trimming shortened V by 5 bases and J by 7 bases, and 12 bases separated the two germline ends.

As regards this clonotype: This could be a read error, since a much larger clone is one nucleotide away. The CDR3 here is CVSSLARQRANYGYTF. The CDR3 DNA follows: TGTGTCAGCAGCTTAGCGAGACAGAGAGCTAACTATGGCTACACCTTC. This chain uses TRBV7-2 with TRBJ1-2, with D possibly being TRBD1 (5 bases). The germline gives CDR1 SGHTA, CDR2 FQGNSA. CDR3 length: 16 residues.

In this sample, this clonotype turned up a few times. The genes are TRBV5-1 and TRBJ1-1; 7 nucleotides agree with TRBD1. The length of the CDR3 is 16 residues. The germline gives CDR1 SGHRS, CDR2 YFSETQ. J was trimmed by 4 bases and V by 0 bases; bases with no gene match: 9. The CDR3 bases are TGCGCCAGCAGCTTGGAACTAGGGGGCTCTGGCACTGAAGCTTTCTTT. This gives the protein CASSLELGGSGTEAFF.

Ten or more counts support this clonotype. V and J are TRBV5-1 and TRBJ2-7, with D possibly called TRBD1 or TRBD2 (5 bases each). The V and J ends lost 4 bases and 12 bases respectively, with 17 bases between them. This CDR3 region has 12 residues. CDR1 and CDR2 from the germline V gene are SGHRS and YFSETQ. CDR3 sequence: CASSQGTVDWYF. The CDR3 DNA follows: TGCGCCAGCAGCCAAGGGACGGTCGACTGGTACTTC.

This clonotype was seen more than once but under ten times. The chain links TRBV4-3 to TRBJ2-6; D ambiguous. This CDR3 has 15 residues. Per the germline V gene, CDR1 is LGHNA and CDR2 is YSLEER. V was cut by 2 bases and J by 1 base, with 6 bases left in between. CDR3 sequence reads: CASSQPSSGANVLTF. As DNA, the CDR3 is TGCGCCAGCAGCCAACCCTCTTCTGGGGCCAACGTCCTGACTTTC.

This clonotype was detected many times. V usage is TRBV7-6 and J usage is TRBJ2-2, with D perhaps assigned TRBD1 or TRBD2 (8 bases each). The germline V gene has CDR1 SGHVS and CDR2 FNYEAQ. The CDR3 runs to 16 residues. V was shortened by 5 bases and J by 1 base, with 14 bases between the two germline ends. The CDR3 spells CASSPGGTGNTGELFF. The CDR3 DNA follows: TGTGCCAGCAGCCCGGGGGGGACAGGGAACACCGGGGAGCTGTTTTTT.

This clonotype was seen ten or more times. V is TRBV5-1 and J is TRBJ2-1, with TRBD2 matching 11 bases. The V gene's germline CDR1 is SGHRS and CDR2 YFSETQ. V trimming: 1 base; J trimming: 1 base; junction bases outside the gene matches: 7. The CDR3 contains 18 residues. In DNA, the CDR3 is TGCGCCAGCAGCTTGTTTTTAGCGGGAGGGGGGTCCTACAATGAGCAGTTCTTC. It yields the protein CASSLFLAGGGSYNEQFF.

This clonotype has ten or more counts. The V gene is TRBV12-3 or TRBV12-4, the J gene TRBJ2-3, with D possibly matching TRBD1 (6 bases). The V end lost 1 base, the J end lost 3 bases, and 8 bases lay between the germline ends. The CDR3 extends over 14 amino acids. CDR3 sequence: CASSLGQGTDTQYF. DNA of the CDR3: TGTGCCAGCAGTTTAGGTCAGGGGACAGATACGCAGTATTTT.

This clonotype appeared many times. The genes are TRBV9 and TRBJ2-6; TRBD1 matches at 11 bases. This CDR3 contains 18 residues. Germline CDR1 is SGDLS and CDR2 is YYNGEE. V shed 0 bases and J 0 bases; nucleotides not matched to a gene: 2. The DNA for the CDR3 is TGTGCCAGCAGCGTAGGGGGGACAGGGGGCTCTGGGGCCAACGTCCTGACTTTC. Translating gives CASSVGGTGGSGANVLTF. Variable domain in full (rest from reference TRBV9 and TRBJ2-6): DSGVTQTPKHLITATGQRVTLRCSPRSGDLSVYWYQQSLDQGLQFLIQYYNGEERAKGNILERFSAQQFPDLHSELNLSSLELGDSALYFCASSVGGTGGSGANVLTFGAGSRLTVL.

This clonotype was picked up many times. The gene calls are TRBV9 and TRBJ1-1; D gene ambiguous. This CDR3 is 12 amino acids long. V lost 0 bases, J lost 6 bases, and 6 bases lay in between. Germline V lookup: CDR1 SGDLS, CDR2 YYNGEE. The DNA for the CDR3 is TGTGCCAGCAGCGTAGTTGGGGCTGAAGCTTTCTTT. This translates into CASSVVGAEAFF.

The CDR3: CASSFSSRPYEQYF. The CDR3 bases are TGTGCCAGCAGCTTCTCAAGCCGACCTTACGAGCAGTACTTC. The gene calls are TRBV7-9 and TRBJ2-7; D is uncertain. Germline loops: CDR1 SEHNR, CDR2 FQNEAQ (reference sequence). This CDR3 is built from 14 residues. The germline V and J ends were trimmed by 3 bases and 4 bases, with 13 bases remaining between them.

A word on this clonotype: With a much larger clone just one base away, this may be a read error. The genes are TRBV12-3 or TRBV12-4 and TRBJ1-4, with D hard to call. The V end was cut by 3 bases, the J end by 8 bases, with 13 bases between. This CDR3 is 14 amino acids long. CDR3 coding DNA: TGTGCCAGCAGTTTCTTAATAGGGCAAGAAAAACTGTTTTTT. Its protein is CASSFLIGQEKLFF.

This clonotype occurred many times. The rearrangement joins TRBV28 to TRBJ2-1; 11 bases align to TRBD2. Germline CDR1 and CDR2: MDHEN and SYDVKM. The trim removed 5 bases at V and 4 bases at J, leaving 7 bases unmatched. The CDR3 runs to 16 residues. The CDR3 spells CASSPPGLADYNEQFF. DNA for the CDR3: TGTGCCAGCAGTCCTCCGGGACTAGCGGATTACAATGAGCAGTTCTTC.

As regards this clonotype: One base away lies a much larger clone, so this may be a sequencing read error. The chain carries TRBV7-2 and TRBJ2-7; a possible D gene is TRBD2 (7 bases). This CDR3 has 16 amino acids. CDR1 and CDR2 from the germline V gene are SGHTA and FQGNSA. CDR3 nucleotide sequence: TGTGCCGGCAGCTTAACGCGGGGGCGGAGCTCCTACGAGCAGTACTTC. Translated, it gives CAGSLTRGRSSYEQYF.